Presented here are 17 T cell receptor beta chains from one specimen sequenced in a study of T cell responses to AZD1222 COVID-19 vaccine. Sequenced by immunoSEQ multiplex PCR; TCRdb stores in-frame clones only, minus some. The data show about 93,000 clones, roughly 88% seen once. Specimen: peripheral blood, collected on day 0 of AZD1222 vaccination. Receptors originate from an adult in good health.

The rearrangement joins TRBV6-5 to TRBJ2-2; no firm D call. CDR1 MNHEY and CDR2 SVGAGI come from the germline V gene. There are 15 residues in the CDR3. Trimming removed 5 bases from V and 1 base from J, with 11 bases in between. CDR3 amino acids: CASSIIYKNTGELFF. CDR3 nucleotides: TGTGCCAGCAGTATCATATACAAGAACACCGGGGAGCTGTTTTTT.

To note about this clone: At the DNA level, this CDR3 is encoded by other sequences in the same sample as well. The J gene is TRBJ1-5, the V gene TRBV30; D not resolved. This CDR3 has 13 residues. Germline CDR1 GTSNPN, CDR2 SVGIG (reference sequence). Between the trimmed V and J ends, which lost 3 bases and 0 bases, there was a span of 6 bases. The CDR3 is CAWSGDSNQPQHF. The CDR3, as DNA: TGTGCCTGGAGCGGGGATAGCAATCAGCCCCAGCATTTT.

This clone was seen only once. The DNA for the CDR3 is TGCAGCGCCGACAGGGGCAACACCGGGGAGCTGTTTTTT. Amino acid sequence: CSADRGNTGELFF. The rearrangement uses TRBV29-1 and TRBJ2-2; 8 bases are shared with TRBD1. The V gene end was trimmed by 7 bases and the J gene end by 2 bases; junction bases not matched to a gene: 3. The CDR3 extends over 13 amino acids. Germline-derived CDR1 and CDR2 are SQVTM and ANQGSEA.

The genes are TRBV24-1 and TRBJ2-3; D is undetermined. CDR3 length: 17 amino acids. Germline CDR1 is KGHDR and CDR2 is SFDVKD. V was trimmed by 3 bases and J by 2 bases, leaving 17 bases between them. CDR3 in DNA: TGTGCCACCAGTGATGAGGCAGGATACGATTCCACAGATACGCAGTATTTT. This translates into CATSDEAGYDSTDTQYF.

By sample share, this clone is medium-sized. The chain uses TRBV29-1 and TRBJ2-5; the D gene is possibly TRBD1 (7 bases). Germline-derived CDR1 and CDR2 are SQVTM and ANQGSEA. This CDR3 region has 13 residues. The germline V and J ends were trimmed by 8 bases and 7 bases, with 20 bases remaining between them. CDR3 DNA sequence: TGCAGCACCGGAACAGGGGACTGGGGGACCCAGTACTTC. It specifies CSTGTGDWGTQYF.

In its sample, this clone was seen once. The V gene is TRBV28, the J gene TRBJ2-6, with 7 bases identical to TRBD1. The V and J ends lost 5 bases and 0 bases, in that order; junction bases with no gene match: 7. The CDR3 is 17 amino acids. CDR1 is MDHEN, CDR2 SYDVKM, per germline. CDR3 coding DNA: TGTGCCAGCAGTCGGAAGACAGGGAGCTCTGGGGCCAACGTCCTGACTTTC. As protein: CASSRKTGSSGANVLTF. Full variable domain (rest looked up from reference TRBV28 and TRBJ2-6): DVKVTQSSRYLVKRTGEKVFLECVQDMDHENMFWYRQDPGLGLRLIYFSYDVKMKEKGDIPEGYSVSREKKERFSLILESASTNQTSMYLCASSRKTGSSGANVLTFGAGSRLTVL.

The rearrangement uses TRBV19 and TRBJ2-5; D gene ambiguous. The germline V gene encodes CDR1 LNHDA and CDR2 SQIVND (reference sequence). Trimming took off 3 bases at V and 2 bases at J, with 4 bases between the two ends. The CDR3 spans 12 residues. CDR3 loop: CASSMDQETQYF. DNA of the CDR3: TGTGCCAGTAGTATGGATCAAGAGACCCAGTACTTC.

The chain's CDR3 is CATSGRETVNEQFF. The DNA of the CDR3 is TGTGCCACCAGTGGGCGGGAGACAGTCAATGAGCAGTTCTTC. This sequence joins TRBV24-1 and TRBJ2-1; 7 bases line up with TRBD2. The J segment lost 6 bases and the V segment lost 5 bases, leaving 6 bases of the junction unmatched. The CDR3 covers 14 residues. CDR1 is KGHDR, CDR2 SFDVKD, per germline.

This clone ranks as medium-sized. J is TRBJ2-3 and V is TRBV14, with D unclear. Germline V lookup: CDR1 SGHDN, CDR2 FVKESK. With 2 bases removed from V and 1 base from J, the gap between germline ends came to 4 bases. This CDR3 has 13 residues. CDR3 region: CASSQSGTDTQYF. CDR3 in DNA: TGTGCCAGCAGCCAATCGGGCACAGATACGCAGTATTTT.

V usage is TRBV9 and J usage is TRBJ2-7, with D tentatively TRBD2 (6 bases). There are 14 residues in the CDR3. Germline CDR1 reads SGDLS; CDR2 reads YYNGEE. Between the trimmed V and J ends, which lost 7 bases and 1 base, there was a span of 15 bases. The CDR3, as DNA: TGTGCCAGCGGGATGGGACTCGATTCCTACGAGCAGTACTTC. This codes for CASGMGLDSYEQYF.

This chain's CDR3 is CASSPTRRGLNQPQHF. CDR3 DNA: TGTGCCAGTAGTCCAACTCGCAGGGGCCTCAATCAGCCCCAGCATTTT. The rearrangement joins TRBV19 to TRBJ1-5; D is perhaps TRBD1 (6 bases). Germline CDR1 and CDR2: LNHDA and SQIVND (reference sequence). Trimming pared 5 bases from V and 3 bases from J, leaving 17 bases between. The CDR3 is made up of 16 amino acids.

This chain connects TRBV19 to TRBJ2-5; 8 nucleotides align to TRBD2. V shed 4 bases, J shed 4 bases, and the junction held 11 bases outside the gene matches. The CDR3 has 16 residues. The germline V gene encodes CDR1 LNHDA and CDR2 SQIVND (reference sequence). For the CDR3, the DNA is TGTGCCAGTAGTACCCGTCGGCGGGGGGCGGGAGAGACCCAGTACTTC. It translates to CASSTRRRGAGETQYF.

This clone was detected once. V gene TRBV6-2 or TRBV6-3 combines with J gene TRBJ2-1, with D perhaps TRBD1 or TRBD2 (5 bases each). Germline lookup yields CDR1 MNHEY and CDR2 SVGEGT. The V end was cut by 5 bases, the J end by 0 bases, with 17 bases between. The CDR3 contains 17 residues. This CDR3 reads CASSGSGRMSSYNEQFF. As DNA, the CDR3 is TGTGCCAGCAGTGGTTCGGGGCGGATGAGCTCCTACAATGAGCAGTTCTTC.

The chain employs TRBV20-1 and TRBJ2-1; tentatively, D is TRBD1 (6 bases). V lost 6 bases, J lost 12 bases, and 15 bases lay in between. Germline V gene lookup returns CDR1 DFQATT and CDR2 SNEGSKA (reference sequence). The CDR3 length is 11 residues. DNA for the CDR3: TGCAGTGCCACAACACAGGGTGGGCAGTTCTTC. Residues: CSATTQGGQFF.

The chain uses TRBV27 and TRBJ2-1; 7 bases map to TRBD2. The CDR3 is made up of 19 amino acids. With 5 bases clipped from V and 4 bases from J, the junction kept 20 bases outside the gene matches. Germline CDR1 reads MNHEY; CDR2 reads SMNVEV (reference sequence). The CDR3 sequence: CASSPRWLAEERSYNEQFF. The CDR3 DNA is TGTGCCAGCAGTCCCCGTTGGCTAGCGGAAGAACGGAGTTACAATGAGCAGTTCTTC.

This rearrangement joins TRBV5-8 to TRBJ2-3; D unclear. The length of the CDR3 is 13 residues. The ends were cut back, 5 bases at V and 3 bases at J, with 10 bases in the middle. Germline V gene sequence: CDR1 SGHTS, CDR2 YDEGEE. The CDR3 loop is CASRPLATDTQYF. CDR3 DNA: TGTGCCAGCAGACCCCTGGCGACAGATACGCAGTATTTT.

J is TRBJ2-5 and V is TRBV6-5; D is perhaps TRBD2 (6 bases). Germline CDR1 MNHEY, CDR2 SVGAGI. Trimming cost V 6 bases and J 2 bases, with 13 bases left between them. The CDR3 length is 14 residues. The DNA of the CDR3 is TGTGCCAGCAGGCTACGGGGGAGTCAAGAGACCCAGTACTTC. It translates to CASRLRGSQETQYF.